Listed below are T cell receptor beta chains from one sample, sequenced in a study of blood T cell repertoires in COVID-19. Sequencing used immunoSEQ multiplex PCR; TCRdb keeps in-frame clones, though not all of them. The sample records some 80,000 clones, approximately 82% being singletons. Specimen: peripheral blood. All receptors derive from a human donor in a cohort sampled during active COVID-19. The CDR3 runs from the conserved cysteine through the conserved F or W. The order of the fields is J gene, V gene, CDR3 protein.

J gene: TRBJ1-1
V gene: TRBV7-3
CDR3 protein: CASSLLGQGNTEAFF

J gene: TRBJ2-2
V gene: TRBV5-1
CDR3 protein: CASSLIQGRAGELFF

J gene: TRBJ1-5
V gene: TRBV2
CDR3 protein: CASSVGTGGNQPQHF

J gene: TRBJ1-1
V gene: TRBV10-3
CDR3 protein: CAISDQGSEAFF

J gene: TRBJ2-1
V gene: TRBV5-5
CDR3 protein: CASTFSTGNNVEQFF

J gene: TRBJ2-5
V gene: TRBV5-1
CDR3 protein: CASSLGAGAQETQYF

J gene: TRBJ1-4
V gene: TRBV3-1/TRBV3-2
CDR3 protein: CASSQDRGRVSEKLFF

J gene: TRBJ2-5
V gene: TRBV3-1/TRBV3-2
CDR3 protein: CASSHSSGGAQETQYF

J gene: TRBJ1-2
V gene: TRBV28
CDR3 protein: CASSLWAARSGYTF

J gene: TRBJ2-2
V gene: TRBV5-4
CDR3 protein: CASSLARGISGELFF

J gene: TRBJ2-1
V gene: TRBV5-1
CDR3 protein: CASSLVSGPSYNEQFF

J gene: TRBJ2-3
V gene: TRBV19
CDR3 protein: CASSIGQGATDTQYF

J gene: TRBJ1-4
V gene: TRBV5-4
CDR3 protein: CASSSSQGKWEKLFF

J gene: TRBJ1-5
V gene: TRBV5-5
CDR3 protein: CASNSQGRSNQPQHF

J gene: TRBJ2-2
V gene: TRBV28
CDR3 protein: CASSNDRGMGGELFF

J gene: TRBJ2-7
V gene: TRBV27
CDR3 protein: CASSLGTGYLAYF

J gene: TRBJ2-7
V gene: TRBV9
CDR3 protein: CASSLTHGRSDEQYF

J gene: TRBJ1-5
V gene: TRBV6-1
CDR3 protein: CASSEATGNQPQHF

J gene: TRBJ2-3
V gene: TRBV24-1
CDR3 protein: CATSIGTAGTDTQYF

J gene: TRBJ2-2
V gene: TRBV3-1/TRBV3-2
CDR3 protein: CASSQGRGSTGELFF

J gene: TRBJ1-3
V gene: TRBV27
CDR3 protein: CASAPEGGSGNTIYF

J gene: TRBJ2-3
V gene: TRBV5-1
CDR3 protein: CASSLVEGQGSADTQYF

J gene: TRBJ2-2
V gene: TRBV19
CDR3 protein: CASRAGGMNTGELFF

J gene: TRBJ1-5
V gene: TRBV24-1
CDR3 protein: CATSIPGSGNF

J gene: TRBJ2-1
V gene: TRBV9
CDR3 protein: CASSVRLAGDNEQFF

J gene: TRBJ2-3
V gene: TRBV29-1
CDR3 protein: CSVVASGTTDTQYF

J gene: TRBJ2-6
V gene: TRBV4-2
CDR3 protein: CASSQETGRGSVLTF